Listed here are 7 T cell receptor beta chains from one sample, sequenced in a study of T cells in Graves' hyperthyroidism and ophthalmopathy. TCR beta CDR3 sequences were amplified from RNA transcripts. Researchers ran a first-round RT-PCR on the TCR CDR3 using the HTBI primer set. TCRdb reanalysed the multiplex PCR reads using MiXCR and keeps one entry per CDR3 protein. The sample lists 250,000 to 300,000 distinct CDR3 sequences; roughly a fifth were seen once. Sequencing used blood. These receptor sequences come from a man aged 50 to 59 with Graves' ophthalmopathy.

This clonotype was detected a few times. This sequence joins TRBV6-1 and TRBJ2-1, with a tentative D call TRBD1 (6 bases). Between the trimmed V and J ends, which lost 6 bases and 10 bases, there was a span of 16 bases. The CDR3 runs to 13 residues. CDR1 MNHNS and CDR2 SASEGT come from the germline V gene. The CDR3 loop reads CASRLTGLGEQFF. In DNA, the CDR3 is TGTGCCAGCAGATTGACAGGCCTGGGGGAGCAGTTCTTC.

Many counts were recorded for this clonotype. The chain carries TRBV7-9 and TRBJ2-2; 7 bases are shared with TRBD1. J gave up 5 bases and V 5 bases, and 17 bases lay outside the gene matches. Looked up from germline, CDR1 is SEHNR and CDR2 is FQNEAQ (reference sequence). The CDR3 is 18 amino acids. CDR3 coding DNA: TGTGCCAGCAGCCCGACGGACTTAACAGGGGTTGGAACCGGGGAGCTGTTTTTT. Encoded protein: CASSPTDLTGVGTGELFF.

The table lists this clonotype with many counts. CDR3 region: CASSYYGRAFF. DNA for the CDR3: TGTGCCAGCAGTTACTACGGACGGGCTTTCTTT. V and J are TRBV6-1 and TRBJ1-1; D not certain. The V gene's germline CDR1 is MNHNS and CDR2 SASEGT. This CDR3 comprises 11 residues. V gave up 5 bases and J gave up 11 bases, with 12 bases separating them.

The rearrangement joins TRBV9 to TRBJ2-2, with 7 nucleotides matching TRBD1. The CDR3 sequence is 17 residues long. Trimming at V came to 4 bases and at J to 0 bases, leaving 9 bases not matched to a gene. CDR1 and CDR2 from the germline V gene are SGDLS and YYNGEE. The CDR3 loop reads CASSIWDSPSNTGELFF. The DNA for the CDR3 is TGTGCCAGCAGCATCTGGGACAGTCCGTCGAACACCGGGGAGCTGTTTTTT.

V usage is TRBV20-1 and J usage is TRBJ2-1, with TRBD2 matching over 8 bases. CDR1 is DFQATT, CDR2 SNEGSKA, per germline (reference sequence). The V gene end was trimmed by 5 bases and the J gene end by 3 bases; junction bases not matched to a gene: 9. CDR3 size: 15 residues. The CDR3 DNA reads TGCAGTGCTTCCCGAGCGGGAGAGAACTACAATGAGCAGTTCTTC. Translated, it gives CSASRAGENYNEQFF.

The CDR3 nucleotides read TGTGCCAGCAGTACCTCGTGGAACACCGGGGAGCTGTTTTTT. It is translated as CASSTSWNTGELFF. The chain is built from TRBV6-5 and TRBJ2-2, with D unresolved. CDR3 length: 14 amino acids. The germline CDR1 and CDR2 sequences are MNHEY and SVGAGI. Trimming stripped 5 bases from V and 1 base from J, with 8 bases between.

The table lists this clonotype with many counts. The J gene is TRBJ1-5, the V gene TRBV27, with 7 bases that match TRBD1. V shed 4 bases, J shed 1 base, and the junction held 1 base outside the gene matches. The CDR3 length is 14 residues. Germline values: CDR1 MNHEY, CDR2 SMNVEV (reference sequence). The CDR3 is CASSWGQSNQPQHF. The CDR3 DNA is TGTGCCAGCAGTTGGGGACAGAGCAATCAGCCCCAGCATTTT.